Following are 23 T cell receptor beta chains from one sample sequenced in a study of T cell clonality in common variable immunodeficiency. Study results and limitations: Fewer deletions and N-nucleotide insertions were reportedly seen in common variable immunodeficiency TCR beta sequences.

The assay was immunoSEQ multiplex PCR, and TCRdb's table has in-frame clones only and misses some. The sample has about 30,000 clones, none seen only once; the top ten hold around 5%. These receptors have no identified antigens. The sequenced sample was peripheral blood mononuclear cells. The receptors originated from a human donor with common variable immunodeficiency.

This clone was seen more than once but under ten times. The junction and the germline gene differ at one end; a read error may be behind it. The CDR3 region is CASSLAGLAGGWDEQFF. The sequenced part of the CDR3 DNA is TGTGCCAGCAGCCTAGCGGGACTAGCGGGGGGGTGGGATGAG. The chain couples TRBV7-2 to TRBJ2-1, with 16 nucleotides matching TRBD2. The read stops 3 residues short of the end of the CDR3; the missing end is completed from the germline J gene. The length of the CDR3 is 17 residues. CDR1 is SGHTA, CDR2 FQGNSA, per germline.

CDR3 protein: CASSPGQSQEKLFF. The part of the CDR3 DNA that was read is TGTGCCAGCTCACCCGGACAGTCTCAGGAAAAA. The chain has TRBV18 and TRBJ1-4; possibly TRBD1 for D (6 bases). The sequence runs out 3 residues before the end of the CDR3; the remainder is reconstructed from the germline J gene. The ends were cut back, 3 bases at V and 8 bases at J, with 13 bases in the middle. The CDR3 is 14 amino acids. Germline CDR1 reads KGHSH; CDR2 reads LQKENI.

This clone was counted at least ten times. The read is 3 residues too short to cover the CDR3 end, so that end is filled in from the germline J gene. This chain uses TRBV18 with TRBJ2-5, with 12 positions matching TRBD1. There are 16 residues in the CDR3. V shed 1 base, J shed 3 bases, and the junction held 3 bases outside the gene matches. Germline V lookup: CDR1 KGHSH, CDR2 LQKENI. The sequenced CDR3 bases are TGTGCCAGCTCACCACGGGACAGGGGGCGCGAAGAGACC. Its translation: CASSPRDRGREET. The entire CDR3 sequence reads CASSPRDRGREETQYF.

This clone appeared a few times. The CDR3 is cut off 3 residues early in the read; its end comes from the germline J gene. The chain uses TRBV20-1 and TRBJ1-5; possible D gene TRBD1, 5 bases. This CDR3 contains 14 residues. Germline CDR1 DFQATT, CDR2 SNEGSKA (reference sequence). V lost 6 bases to trimming and J lost 1 base, with 13 bases between them. CDR3 bases read: TGCAGTGCGACGAGACAGAGGAGCAATCAGCCC. Translating it yields CSATRQRSNQP. The full CDR3 sequence reads CSATRQRSNQPQHF.

This clone came up many times. Coverage ceases 3 residues before the CDR3 finishes, and the germline J gene fills in the end. This chain uses TRBV2 with TRBJ2-3; 7 nucleotides match TRBD1. The CDR3 contains 15 residues. V lost 6 bases, J lost 1 base, and 7 bases stayed unmatched. Germline CDR1 is SNHLY and CDR2 is FYNNEI. Incomplete CDR3 DNA: TGTGCCAGCAGCAACCGGGACAGAGGCACAGATACG. As protein: CASSNRDRGTDT. The CDR3 reads in full as CASSNRDRGTDTQYF.

This clone was counted a few times. From the germline J gene comes the end of the CDR3, since the read stops 3 residues before it. The rearrangement links TRBV7-6 to TRBJ2-2, with D possibly being TRBD2 (6 bases). The CDR3 has 16 amino acids. The ends were cut back, 0 bases at V and 7 bases at J, with 15 bases in the middle. CDR1 and CDR2 (germline): SGHVS, FNYEAQ. This chain's CDR3 is CASSLAGGPQGGELFF. The CDR3 bases that were read are TGTGCCAGCAGCTTAGCGGGGGGACCCCAAGGCGGGGAG. The full variable domain, its missing parts supplied by reference TRBV7-6 and TRBJ2-2, is GAGVSQSPRYKVTKRGQDVALRCDPISGHVSLYWYRQALGQGPEFLTYFNYEAQQDKSGLPNDRFSAERPEGSISTLTIQRTEQRDSAMYRCASSLAGGPQGGELFFGEGSRLTVL.

This clone was seen repeatedly, ten times or more. The read ends 3 residues before the CDR3 terminus; that terminus is restored from the germline J gene. The J gene is TRBJ2-2, the V gene TRBV5-1; 8 positions agree with TRBD2. This CDR3 spans 14 amino acids. From germline, CDR1 is SGHRS and CDR2 YFSETQ. The V segment lost 0 bases and the J segment 6 bases; nucleotides outside the gene matches: 1. The CDR3 DNA, read in part, is TGCGCCAGCAGCTTGGTGGGACTAGCCGGGGAG. As protein: CASSLVGLAGE. The entire CDR3 sequence reads CASSLVGLAGELFF. Together with reference TRBV5-1 and TRBJ2-2, the CDR3 gives the full variable domain: KAGVTQTPRYLIKTRGQQVTLSCSPISGHRSVSWYQQTPGQGLQFLFEYFSETQRNKGNFPGRFSGRQFSNSRSEMNVSTLELGDSALYLCASSLVGLAGELFFGEGSRLTVL.

This clone was counted at least ten times. Incomplete CDR3 DNA: TGTGCCAGCAGTGCAGATCGACAGGGGGTATCCGAG. It translates to CASSADRQGVSE. The entire CDR3 protein reads CASSADRQGVSEQYF. The chain recombines TRBV6-1 with TRBJ2-7; 9 nucleotides align to TRBD1. The CDR3 end falls 3 residues outside the read, so it is completed with the germline J gene. Trimming took 4 bases from V and 6 from J; bases not matched to a gene: 10. The CDR3 contains 15 residues. Per germline, CDR1 MNHNS and CDR2 SASEGT.

This clone was picked up a small number of times. The CDR3 end lies 3 residues beyond the end of the read and is filled in from the germline J gene. The gene calls are TRBV2 and TRBJ1-1; D unclear. This CDR3 has 13 residues. V was trimmed by 9 bases and J by 3 bases, leaving 14 bases between them. Germline assignment: CDR1 SNHLY and CDR2 FYNNEI. The CDR3 sequence is CASSFRSDTEAFF. CDR3 DNA, as far as it was read: TGTGCCAGTAGTTTCAGGTCGGACACTGAA.

Concerning this clone: The CDR3 end falls 3 residues outside the read, so it is completed with the germline J gene. J is TRBJ2-7 and V is TRBV19; D gene uncertain. This CDR3 contains 13 residues. V was pared by 6 bases and J by 3 bases, with 12 bases between. Germline V lookup: CDR1 LNHDA, CDR2 SQIVND (reference sequence). CDR3: CASSRVLGYEQYF. The CDR3 bases that were read are TGTGCCAGTAGCCGGGTCCTGGGCTACGAG.

Worth noting for this clone: With the read ending 3 residues before the CDR3 end, the germline J gene is used to fill in that end. The chain combines TRBV13 with TRBJ2-3; 9 positions match TRBD2. The germline CDR1 and CDR2 sequences are PRHDT and FYEKMQ (reference sequence). The trim removed 0 bases at V and 2 bases at J, leaving 12 bases unmatched. The CDR3 is 19 residues long. CDR3 protein: CASSLGLAGGLRYTDTQYF. The part of the CDR3 DNA that was read is TGTGCCAGCAGCTTAGGCCTGGCGGGGGGGCTCCGGTACACAGATACG.

This clone was counted between two and nine times. The CDR3 extends 3 residues past the end of the read, so its final part is completed from the germline J gene. The chain couples TRBV19 to TRBJ1-3; D is unclear. The CDR3 length is 15 residues. Germline CDR1 reads LNHDA; CDR2 reads SQIVND (reference sequence). Trimming took off 6 bases at V and 4 bases at J, with 16 bases between the two ends. The covered CDR3 bases are TGTGCCAGTAGCTGGCGGGATATCCGAGGAAACACC. Translation gives CASSWRDIRGNT. The whole CDR3 reads CASSWRDIRGNTIYF.

This clone was observed many times. The sequenced fragment ends 3 residues before the CDR3 boundary, so the rest is inferred from the germline J gene. The rearrangement uses TRBV14 and TRBJ1-4; the D gene is possibly TRBD1 (5 bases). V lost 3 bases and J 1 base, leaving 9 bases between the germline ends. Germline lookup yields CDR1 SGHDN and CDR2 FVKESK. This CDR3 region has 15 residues. The part of the CDR3 DNA that was read is TGTGCCAGCAGCCAGCAGGGTCTAACTAATGAAAAA. Its protein product is CASSQQGLTNEK. Given in full, the CDR3 is CASSQQGLTNEKLFF.

This clone occurred many times. The sequence runs out 3 residues before the end of the CDR3; the remainder is reconstructed from the germline J gene. The rearrangement uses TRBV5-4 and TRBJ2-7, with D possibly being TRBD1 (6 bases). Germline-derived CDR1 and CDR2 are SGHNT and YYREEE (reference sequence). The CDR3 extends over 14 amino acids. V was shortened by 4 bases and J by 3 bases, with 14 bases between the two germline ends. The CDR3: CASSSRTADYEQYF. Incomplete CDR3 DNA: TGTGCCAGCAGCAGCAGGACAGCAGACTACGAG. Filled out from reference TRBV5-4 and TRBJ2-7, the complete variable domain reads ETGVTQSPTHLIKTRGQQVTLRCSSQSGHNTVSWYQQALGQGPQFIFQYYREEENGRGNFPPRFSGLQFPNYSSELNVNALELDDSALYLCASSSRTADYEQYFGPGTRLTVT.

Concerning this clone itself: Read coverage stops 3 residues before the CDR3 terminus; the germline J gene supplies the remainder. V gene TRBV19 combines with J gene TRBJ1-1, with D unclear. V lost 7 bases to trimming and J lost 4 bases, with 7 bases between them. Germline loops: CDR1 LNHDA, CDR2 SQIVND (reference sequence). The CDR3 runs 11 residues. This CDR3 reads CASIVGTEAFF. The DNA read from the CDR3 is TGTGCCAGTATAGTCGGCACTGAA.

This clone has only a few counts. The missing CDR3 end, 3 residues past where the read stops, is filled in from the germline J gene. The chain is built from TRBV19 and TRBJ1-5; 7 bases map to TRBD1. The CDR3 is made up of 15 amino acids. With V trimmed by 3 bases and J by 7 bases, 9 bases remained unmatched. Germline values: CDR1 LNHDA, CDR2 SQIVND (reference sequence). The DNA read from the CDR3 is TGTGCCAGTAGTATGGCACGACAGGGCTGGCAGCCC. It codes for CASSMARQGWQP. Given in full, the CDR3 is CASSMARQGWQPQHF.

This clone showed up many times. The read comes to an end 3 residues before the CDR3 does, leaving the germline J gene to fill in the end. The rearrangement links TRBV12-5 to TRBJ1-5, with 11 positions matching TRBD1. J gave up 4 bases and V 2 bases, and 4 bases lay outside the gene matches. This CDR3 is 16 amino acids long. The germline V gene has CDR1 LGHNT and CDR2 FRNRAP. CDR3 sequence reads: CASGLSGTGGNQPQHF. Incomplete CDR3 DNA: TGTGCTAGTGGTTTGTCCGGGACAGGGGGGAATCAGCCC. Together with reference TRBV12-5 and TRBJ1-5, the CDR3 gives the full variable domain: DARVTQTPRHKVTEMGQEVTMRCQPILGHNTVFWYRQTMMQGLELLAYFRNRAPLDDSGMPKDRFSAEMPDATLATLKIQPSEPRDSAVYFCASGLSGTGGNQPQHFGDGTRLSIL.

This clone was counted a few times. The missing CDR3 end, 3 residues past where the read stops, is filled in from the germline J gene. The rearrangement joins TRBV11-3 to TRBJ2-1, with 10 bases matching TRBD2. With 8 bases clipped from V and 9 bases from J, the junction kept 13 bases outside the gene matches. CDR1 is SGHNT and CDR2 is YENEEA in the germline V gene. This CDR3 is 15 amino acids long. This CDR3 reads CASSPLAGASSEQFF. The sequenced CDR3 bases are TGTGCCAGCTCCCCCCTAGCGGGGGCATCGAGTGAG.

This clone was counted ten times or more. The CDR3 goes on 3 residues after the read ends, and that part is filled in from the germline J gene. The chain combines TRBV19 with TRBJ1-2; D ambiguous. V lost 3 bases and J 5 bases, leaving 7 bases between the germline ends. Germline CDR1 is LNHDA and CDR2 is SQIVND (reference sequence). CDR3 length: 12 amino acids. CDR3 bases read: TGTGCCAGTAGTATCAGTCTTTATGGC. This sequence encodes CASSISLYG. The CDR3 in its entirety is CASSISLYGYTF.

This clone has at least ten counts. The DNA ends 3 residues before the CDR3 does, and the rest of the CDR3 is filled in from the germline J gene. This chain links TRBV20-1 with TRBJ2-7, with D unresolved. The CDR3 loop spans 13 amino acids. Trimming stripped 6 bases from V and 5 bases from J, with 17 bases between. The germline V gene has CDR1 DFQATT and CDR2 SNEGSKA (reference sequence). The CDR3 is CSAGGAGSHEQYF. The part of the CDR3 DNA that was read is TGCAGTGCCGGTGGTGCCGGGTCCCACGAG.

The sample holds a few counts of this clone. The CDR3 is cut off 3 residues early in the read; its end comes from the germline J gene. The chain links TRBV11-2 to TRBJ2-7; possibly TRBD2 for D (5 bases). This CDR3 spans 13 amino acids. Germline CDR1 reads SGHAT; CDR2 reads FQNNGV. Trimming pared 1 base from V and 3 bases from J, leaving 7 bases between. CDR3 DNA (partial): TGTGCCAGCAGCTTAGTGGCGGGCTACGAG. This translates into CASSLVAGYE. The full CDR3 protein is CASSLVAGYEQYF.

This clone was seen at least ten times. The read terminates 3 residues ahead of where the CDR3 ends, so the germline J gene completes it. This chain links TRBV19 with TRBJ1-1, with D unclear. V lost 7 bases to trimming and J lost 1 base, with 13 bases between them. CDR1 is LNHDA, CDR2 SQIVND, per germline (reference sequence). The CDR3 loop spans 14 amino acids. The sequenced part of the CDR3 DNA is TGTGCCAGTATCGGGTTCGTCAAGAACACTGAA. Translated, it gives CASIGFVKNTE. In full, the CDR3 reads CASIGFVKNTEAFF.

This clone was counted at least ten times. The read finishes 3 residues shy of the CDR3 end, and the germline J gene is used to complete it. The J gene is TRBJ2-2, the V gene TRBV2; 7 nucleotides match TRBD2. There are 11 residues in the CDR3. From germline, CDR1 is SNHLY and CDR2 FYNNEI. V dropped 7 bases and J dropped 9; count of bases not matched to a gene: 2. The DNA read from the CDR3 is TGTGCCAGCACCGGGGGGAGGGAG. As protein: CASTGGRE. The CDR3 reads in full as CASTGGRELFF.